This T cell receptor beta chain appears in the sequencing data of a study of T cell responses to AZD1222 COVID-19 vaccine. Points from the study as a whole: Spike-specific TCR repertoires showed rising breadth and depth after two AZD1222 doses. Repertoires were obtained only post-peak T cell response.

The repertoire was sequenced with immunoSEQ multiplex PCR; TCRdb's copy has only in-frame clones and lacks some. This table holds some 140,000 clones, 70% to 90% found once. V lost 5 bases to trimming and J lost 4 bases, with 17 bases between them. Germline CDR1 reads SGHTA; CDR2 reads FQGTGA. The CDR3 is made up of 16 amino acids. Comments on this clone: Its cognate antigen is unknown.

This sequence joins TRBV7-3 and TRBJ2-2; D might be TRBD2 (7 bases). The sample consisted of peripheral blood, taken on day 0 of MenACWY control vaccination. This TCR was recovered from an adult in good health. CDR3 in DNA: TGTGCCAGCAGCGCTAGGGGGAGGGCTGGCACCGGGGAGCTGTTTTTT. Encoded protein: CASSARGRAGTGELFF.